This T cell receptor (beta chain) stems from a study of blood T cell repertoires in COVID-19 (dated by TCRdb to the early 2020s). With respect to the entire study: Samples from collaborators originated in the United States, Italy and Spain and spanned both the acute and convalescent phases of COVID-19. The material from the prospective study consisted of cDNA or gDNA derived from T cells, B-cell-depleted T cells, or PBMCs. The dataset comprised deeply sampled blood TCRbeta repertoires from subjects exposed to, actively infected with, or recovered from COVID-19. The repertoires were made available in a free public database intended to serve as a resource for research on the immune response to SARS-CoV-2. Samples were obtained from the ongoing ImmuneRACE study (first 160 participants) and from over 1,000 subjects provided by 6 global collaborators. A de-identified subject ID, COVID-19 status, age in years and sex were almost always included in the sample metadata. Where available, HLA class I and class II types were obtained from metadata supplied by the sample provider rather than from assay-based typing. The paper as a whole reports these results and caveats: How much clinical and demographic metadata was included differed by source and by participant, and the metadata was provided uncurated.

A word on this clone: Its antigen is currently not known. No base qualities exist here, and no much larger clone lies one base off it.

TCRbeta CDR3 regions were amplified from genomic DNA by means of the immunoSEQ Assay, a bias-controlled multiplex PCR. On the authors' methods: The number of nucleated cells in each sample was estimated by amplification of reference gene primers within the assay. To quantify the absolute abundance of each unique TCRbeta CDR3 rearrangement, sequence reads were collapsed and filtered. For each sample, productive Simpson clonality was calculated as the square root of Simpson's diversity index across productive rearrangements. In TCRdb, the immuneACCESS table is reduced to in-frame sequences with V and J assigned. These tables do not hold every clone; where another copy was compared, an unresolved V gene accounts for under half, and the others remain unexplained. The V and J calls and clone size come from that table; D and trimming were worked out from the DNA. The sample contains about 270,000 clones, 70% to 90% of them found a single time. Of the sample, about 4% is held by the ten largest clones.

Enrolling through a virtual design, the prospective study's participants ranged in age from about 18 to 89 years and lived across 20 to 30 United States geographic areas. To assign participants to cohorts, the prospective study relied on clinical history that participants themselves reported in a screening survey and a study questionnaire. Mobile phlebotomists in the prospective study collected whole blood, serum and a nasopharyngeal or oropharyngeal swab from every participant. Participants in the prospective study had the option to provide additional blood draws and questionnaires over a roughly 2-month period. Before DNA extraction, blood samples from the prospective study were shipped at room temperature or frozen. The sequence was obtained from a woman aged 25 to 39 with acute COVID-19. What was sequenced was PBMCs or T cells enriched from blood (not recorded which).

This receptor carries the CDR3 CSVGQGNNYGYTF. The nucleotide sequence reads TGCAGCGTGGGACAGGGAAATAACTATGGCTACACCTTC. The V gene is TRBV29-1 and the J gene is TRBJ1-2, and 9 bases in between align with TRBD1. Spanning cysteine to phenylalanine, the CDR3 consists of 13 amino acids. The read is trimmed to its CDR3 DNA, 39 bases read in frame from base 1. At the junction V is shortened by 6 bases and J by 1 base; bases outside the gene matches: 3. According to the germline V gene, CDR1 reads SQVTM and CDR2 reads ANQGSEA. The entire variable domain, with the stretches around the CDR3 drawn from the reference TRBV29-1 and TRBJ1-2 proteins, is SAVISQKPSRDICQRGTSLTIQCQVDSQVTMMFWYRQQPGQSLTLIATANQGSEATYESGFVIDKFPISRPNLTFSTLTVSNMSPEDSSIYLCSVGQGNNYGYTFGSGTRLTVV.